A single sample gave rise to the 10 T cell receptor beta chains below, sequenced in a study of shared clonotypes between healthy human individuals. The assay was immunoSEQ multiplex PCR, and TCRdb's table has in-frame clones only and misses some. The sample holds 700,000 to 950,000 clones, 96% seen once. The naive CD8 subset, CD45RO-negative cells positively selected for CCR7, excluded terminally differentiated effector memory CD45RA+ cells. The specimen was naive CD8+ T cells sorted from blood. The source of these receptors is a man aged 25 to 40 in good health.

The V call is TRBV4-1, the J call TRBJ2-7; 11 nucleotides align to TRBD1. The CDR3 has 16 amino acids. CDR1 MGHRA and CDR2 YSYEKL come from the germline V gene. Losses at the gene ends were 2 bases for V and 2 bases for J; bases not matched to a gene: 5. The CDR3 sequence: CASSQTPGQGAYEQYF. In DNA form, the CDR3 reads TGCGCCAGCAGCCAAACACCGGGACAGGGGGCCTACGAGCAGTACTTC.

The chain recombines TRBV6-5 with TRBJ2-5; D might be TRBD2 (6 bases). Deletions cut 5 bases from V and 5 bases from J, with 15 bases between. CDR3 length equals 14 residues. Germline V lookup: CDR1 MNHEY, CDR2 SVGAGI. CDR3 region: CASSATRTLETQYF. The CDR3 region has the DNA TGTGCCAGCAGTGCGACTAGGACCCTCGAGACCCAGTACTTC.

The chain carries TRBV16 and TRBJ1-4; 7 bases line up with TRBD1. The CDR3 is 14 amino acids. Losses at the gene ends were 2 bases for V and 5 bases for J; bases not matched to a gene: 2. The germline gives CDR1 KGHSY, CDR2 FQNENV. The CDR3 bases are TGTGCCAGCAGCCAAGACAGGGCCAATGAAAAACTGTTTTTT. Its translation is CASSQDRANEKLFF.

The V and J genes are TRBV2 and TRBJ2-1; D not resolved. CDR3 length: 11 residues. Germline V gene lookup returns CDR1 SNHLY and CDR2 FYNNEI. Trimming took 11 bases from V and 3 from J, leaving 8 bases between them. CDR3 in DNA: TGTGCCGTACAGAACTACAATGAGCAGTTCTTC. Residues: CAVQNYNEQFF.

The chain is built from TRBV2 and TRBJ1-2, with D perhaps matching TRBD1 (5 bases). The length of the CDR3 is 12 residues. The V gene lost 4 bases and the J gene lost 5 bases, with 8 bases spanning the gap. The germline V gene has CDR1 SNHLY and CDR2 FYNNEI. CDR3 in amino acids: CASSGQRYGYTF. CDR3 bases: TGTGCCAGCAGTGGACAGAGGTATGGCTACACCTTC.

The rearrangement joins TRBV27 to TRBJ2-7, with TRBD2 matching 7 bases. The CDR3 sequence is 14 residues long. The V gene end was trimmed by 6 bases and the J gene end by 2 bases; junction bases not matched to a gene: 7. Germline lookup yields CDR1 MNHEY and CDR2 SMNVEV (reference sequence). This CDR3 reads CASSAGTTTYEQYF. CDR3 sequence (DNA): TGTGCCAGCAGCGCCGGGACTACCACCTACGAGCAGTACTTC.

V is TRBV11-2 and J is TRBJ2-7; TRBD1 might be the D (6 bases). The CDR3 sequence is 14 residues long. Germline V gene data show CDR1 as SGHAT and CDR2 as FQNNGV. V was trimmed by 5 bases and J by 3 bases, leaving 14 bases between them. The CDR3: CASSPPGHVYEQYF. The DNA for the CDR3 is TGTGCCAGCAGCCCTCCGGGACACGTCTACGAGCAGTACTTC.

Only one count was recorded for this clone. The chain joins TRBV5-5 to TRBJ1-2, with D unclear. Germline V gene data show CDR1 as SGHKS and CDR2 as YYEKEE (reference sequence). With 0 bases removed from V and 8 bases from J, the gap between germline ends came to 8 bases. This CDR3 has 12 amino acids. The CDR3 region is CASSLGVYGYTF. The CDR3 DNA sequence: TGTGCCAGCAGCTTGGGGGTTTACGGCTACACCTTC.

This chain uses TRBV7-8 with TRBJ2-7; 11 nucleotides line up with TRBD1. Germline lookup yields CDR1 SGHVS and CDR2 FQNEAQ. After removal of 3 bases from V and 3 bases from J, the junction contained 7 bases not matched to a gene. This CDR3 contains 16 residues. CDR3: CASSFRPGQGGYEQYF. CDR3 in DNA: TGTGCCAGCAGCTTCCGACCGGGACAGGGGGGCTACGAGCAGTACTTC. The full variable domain, in which reference TRBV7-8 and TRBJ2-7 provide the parts outside the CDR3, is GAGVSQSPRYKVAKRGQDVALRCDPISGHVSLFWYQQALGQGPEFLTYFQNEAQLDKSGLPSDRFFAERPEGSVSTLKIQRTQQEDSAVYLCASSFRPGQGGYEQYFGPGTRLTVT.

The chain recombines TRBV30 with TRBJ2-3, with D tentatively TRBD2 (6 bases). Per the germline V gene, CDR1 is GTSNPN and CDR2 is SVGIG (reference sequence). V was shortened by 2 bases and J by 0 bases, with 9 bases between the two germline ends. CDR3 length: 14 amino acids. The CDR3 DNA is TGTGCCTGGAGTCACGGGACTAGCACAGATACGCAGTATTTT. It codes for CAWSHGTSTDTQYF.